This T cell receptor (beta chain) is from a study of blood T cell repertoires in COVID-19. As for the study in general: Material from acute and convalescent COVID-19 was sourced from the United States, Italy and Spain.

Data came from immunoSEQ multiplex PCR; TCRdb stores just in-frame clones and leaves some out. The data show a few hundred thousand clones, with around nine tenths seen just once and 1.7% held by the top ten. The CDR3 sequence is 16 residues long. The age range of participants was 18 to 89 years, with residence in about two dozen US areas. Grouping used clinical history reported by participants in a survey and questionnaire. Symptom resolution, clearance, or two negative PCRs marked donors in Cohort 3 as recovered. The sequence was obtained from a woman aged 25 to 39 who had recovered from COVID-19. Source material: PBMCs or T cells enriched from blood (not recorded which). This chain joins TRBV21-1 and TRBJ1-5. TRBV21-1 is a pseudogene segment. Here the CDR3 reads CASSPTRIEWRQPQHF. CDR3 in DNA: TGTGCCAGCAGCCCCACCCGAATCGAATGGAGGCAGCCCCAGCATTTT.